This T cell receptor beta chain was found in a study of CD8+ T cells in alopecia areata. After isolation, RNA underwent reverse transcription to generate cDNA as the sequencing template. Data came from immunoSEQ multiplex PCR; TCRdb stores just in-frame clones and leaves some out. The table has approximately 210,000 clones, about three fifths seen once. Trimming pared 0 bases from V and 3 bases from J, leaving 10 bases between. The CDR3 loop spans 16 amino acids. Germline V gene sequence: CDR1 SGDLS, CDR2 YYNGEE. Treatment defined: oral pan-JAK inhibitor, 5-10 mg twice daily. V usage is TRBV9 and J usage is TRBJ1-6; D gene uncertain. Source: CD4+ T cells sorted from blood, taken at week 24, from a patient treated with tofacitinib. The TCR comes from a human donor with alopecia areata. The CDR3 coding sequence is TGTGCCAGCAGCGTAGATTATCGGGGCTATAATTCACCCCTCCACTTT. Protein product: CASSVDYRGYNSPLHF.